The clone carrying this TCR beta chain was seen repeatedly, ten times or more. Its target is not known. J was trimmed by 0 bases and V by 0 bases; bases with no gene match: 10. This CDR3 region has 19 residues. Germline values: CDR1 SGHTA, CDR2 FQGNSA. A second 7 to 11 cycle PCR used barcoded and J-beta primers. A tag from a template-switch adaptor with 12 random nucleotides marked each cDNA molecule. TCRdb analysed the 5' RACE reads with MiXCR anew, one entry per CDR3 protein. The sample lists hundreds of thousands of distinct CDR3 sequences, roughly 24% occurring once. This sample stems from a study of blood T cells in healthy people across ages. The study's findings and limits: As age increased, TCR beta diversity per million T cells fell in a roughly linear fashion.

The same specimen was also included in a second study, on T cells of mothers and their children. That paper adds: Overlap in related mother-child pairs always slightly exceeded unrelated pairs, never significantly.

V usage is TRBV7-2 and J usage is TRBJ2-7, with 11 bases fitting TRBD2. The sequence was obtained from a boy younger than 18 in good health. Sample: blood. The CDR3 nucleotides are TGTGCCAGCAGCTTAGCGGCTAGCGGGGGGTCCATCAACTCCTACGAGCAGTACTTC. It codes for CASSLAASGGSINSYEQYF. Based on the CDR3 plus reference TRBV7-2 and TRBJ2-7, the full variable domain is GAGVSQSPSNKVTEKGKDVELRCDPISGHTALYWYRQSLGQGLEFLIYFQGNSAPDKSGLPSDRFSAERTGGSVSTLTIQRTQQEDSAVYLCASSLAASGGSINSYEQYFGPGTRLTVT.